This passage covers 23 T cell receptor beta chains from one sample sequenced in a study of blood T cell repertoires in COVID-19. Clones were sequenced by immunoSEQ multiplex PCR, and TCRdb holds only the in-frame ones, with some missing. The repertoire includes over 300,000 clones, 89% of them detected once, and 1% to 1.5% sits in the top ten. The sequenced sample consisted of peripheral blood. The receptors were sampled from a man aged 40-49 years with acute or convalescent COVID-19.

The CDR3 loop is CASSPGIVAEAFF. The DNA of the CDR3 is TGTGCCAGTAGTCCAGGGATAGTCGCTGAAGCTTTCTTT. This rearrangement joins TRBV19 to TRBJ1-1; a weak D match, TRBD1 (5 bases). The CDR3 length is 13 residues. Per the germline V gene, CDR1 is LNHDA and CDR2 is SQIVND (reference sequence). Trimming took off 5 bases at V and 6 bases at J, with 13 bases between the two ends.

V is TRBV28 and J is TRBJ1-6; D perhaps matches TRBD1 (6 bases). This CDR3 is 15 amino acids long. V lost 5 bases to trimming and J lost 2 bases, with 10 bases between them. Germline V gene lookup returns CDR1 MDHEN and CDR2 SYDVKM. The CDR3 region has the DNA TGTGCCAGCAGTCCGGGGGGCACCTATAATTCACCCCTCCACTTT. Translated: CASSPGGTYNSPLHF. The entire variable domain, with the rest obtained from reference TRBV28 and TRBJ1-6, is as follows: DVKVTQSSRYLVKRTGEKVFLECVQDMDHENMFWYRQDPGLGLRLIYFSYDVKMKEKGDIPEGYSVSREKKERFSLILESASTNQTSMYLCASSPGGTYNSPLHFGNGTRLTVT.

Only one count was recorded for this clone. This sequence joins TRBV6-1 and TRBJ2-7, with D perhaps TRBD1 (6 bases). The CDR3 totals 14 residues. Per the germline V gene, CDR1 is MNHNS and CDR2 is SASEGT. V was pared by 1 base and J by 2 bases, with 9 bases between. CDR3 DNA sequence: TGTGCCAGCAGTGAAGGCGGACAGACCTACGAGCAGTACTTC. It codes for CASSEGGQTYEQYF.

The V and J genes are TRBV4-1 and TRBJ1-4, with 11 bases that match TRBD1. Germline CDR1 reads MGHRA; CDR2 reads YSYEKL. This CDR3 contains 17 residues. Trimming took 2 bases from V and 5 from J; bases not matched to a gene: 7. CDR3 region: CASSQRTGGVTNEKLFF. The CDR3 DNA reads TGCGCCAGCAGCCAACGGACAGGGGGCGTTACGAATGAAAAACTGTTTTTT.

J is TRBJ1-2 and V is TRBV19, with TRBD1 identical over 7 bases. Trimming removed 6 bases from V and 4 bases from J; junction bases left unmatched: 8. The germline V gene encodes CDR1 LNHDA and CDR2 SQIVND (reference sequence). This CDR3 has 14 residues. Here the CDR3 reads CASSLGQVVYGYTF. The CDR3 coding sequence is TGTGCCAGTAGCCTTGGACAGGTAGTCTATGGCTACACCTTC.

V and J are TRBV28 and TRBJ1-2, with 8 bases identical to TRBD1. V shed 6 bases, J shed 4 bases, and the junction held 10 bases outside the gene matches. CDR1 and CDR2 (germline): MDHEN, SYDVKM. The CDR3 consists of 15 residues. The CDR3 DNA follows: TGTGCCAGCAGCGGTGGACAGGGAATCAGCTATGGCTACACCTTC. Translating it yields CASSGGQGISYGYTF.

This clone was found a few times. In nucleotides, the CDR3 is TGCGCCAGCAGTCAATCGACAGGGGGCAACTACAATGAGCAGTTCTTC. Amino acid sequence: CASSQSTGGNYNEQFF. This chain connects TRBV23-1 to TRBJ2-1; 10 nucleotides match TRBD1. TRBV23-1 is an open reading frame whose function is uncertain. CDR3 size: 16 residues. V was clipped by 0 bases and J by 3 bases; unmatched bases: 2.

The chain links TRBV6-5 to TRBJ2-2; 12 nucleotides agree with TRBD2. Per the germline V gene, CDR1 is MNHEY and CDR2 is SVGAGI. With V trimmed by 6 bases and J by 6 bases, 5 bases remained unmatched. CDR3 length equals 15 residues. This CDR3 is CASSSLAGGAGELFF. Written as DNA, the CDR3 is TGTGCCAGCAGCTCACTAGCGGGAGGTGCCGGGGAGCTGTTTTTT.

The V call is TRBV5-4, the J call TRBJ2-7, with D possibly matching TRBD1 (5 bases). V was cut by 3 bases and J by 7 bases, with 17 bases left in between. The CDR3 totals 14 residues. Looked up from germline, CDR1 is SGHNT and CDR2 is YYREEE (reference sequence). CDR3 in DNA: TGTGCCAGCAGCTCGGGCCCAGGGTACGGGGAGCAGTACTTC. Translation: CASSSGPGYGEQYF.

The chain has TRBV27 and TRBJ2-5, with a weak D call TRBD2 (6 bases). Looked up from germline, CDR1 is MNHEY and CDR2 is SMNVEV (reference sequence). This CDR3 has 14 amino acids. V was cut by 2 bases and J by 1 base, with 8 bases left in between. CDR3 sequence reads: CASSLGGIQETQYF. The CDR3 nucleotides read TGTGCCAGCAGTTTAGGGGGGATCCAAGAGACCCAGTACTTC.

This clone was detected only once. The V call is TRBV9, the J call TRBJ1-2, with D unresolved. CDR3 length: 15 amino acids. Germline V gene data show CDR1 as SGDLS and CDR2 as YYNGEE. V dropped 0 bases and J dropped 2 bases, with 11 bases sitting between them. CDR3 residues: CASSVEHRDNYGYTF. The CDR3 region has the DNA TGTGCCAGCAGCGTAGAGCACAGAGACAACTATGGCTACACCTTC.

Only a few counts were recorded for this clone. J is TRBJ1-2 and V is TRBV12-3 or TRBV12-4; 7 bases are a match to TRBD1. The CDR3 is 13 amino acids. V lost 4 bases to trimming and J lost 8 bases; unmatched junction nucleotides: 7. The CDR3 DNA is TGTGCCAGCAGTTCATCGACAGGGATAGGCTACACCTTC. It encodes CASSSSTGIGYTF.

The CDR3 nucleotides read TGTGCCAGTAGTATAGATCCCCGACAGGGAAGGAACACCGGGGAGCTGTTTTTT. Translated, it gives CASSIDPRQGRNTGELFF. The chain uses TRBV19 and TRBJ2-2; 7 nucleotides agree with TRBD1. The CDR3 is made up of 18 amino acids. V shed 0 bases, J shed 1 base, and the junction held 8 bases outside the gene matches. Germline CDR1 LNHDA, CDR2 SQIVND (reference sequence).

The genes are TRBV12-3 or TRBV12-4 and TRBJ1-1, with D maybe TRBD1 (5 bases). V was trimmed by 6 bases and J by 3 bases, leaving 11 bases between them. The CDR3 extends over 13 amino acids. The CDR3: CASRSAGYTEAFF. The CDR3 DNA is TGTGCCAGCAGATCGGCAGGGTACACTGAAGCTTTCTTT.

The chain uses TRBV6-4 and TRBJ1-2, with 12 positions matching TRBD1. CDR1 MRHNA and CDR2 SNTAGT come from the germline V gene. The trim removed 6 bases at V and 8 bases at J, leaving 13 bases unmatched. The CDR3 runs to 16 residues. The CDR3 DNA reads TGTGCCAGCAGCGAAGCGGCGGGACAGGGGGCGAGGGGCTACACCTTC. It codes for CASSEAAGQGARGYTF.

The chain employs TRBV29-1 and TRBJ1-5, with D possibly being TRBD1 (5 bases). The CDR3 contains 16 residues. The germline V gene encodes CDR1 SQVTM and CDR2 ANQGSEA. V was clipped by 4 bases and J by 2 bases, with 18 bases between them. Here the CDR3 DNA reads TGCAGCGTTGCATCCGGAGGGGCAGCCCGCAATCAGCCCCAGCATTTT. Amino acids: CSVASGGAARNQPQHF.

The chain employs TRBV2 and TRBJ2-7; D call uncertain. There are 12 residues in the CDR3. Germline-derived CDR1 and CDR2 are SNHLY and FYNNEI. Trimming pared 2 bases from V and 7 bases from J, leaving 9 bases between. Here the CDR3 DNA reads TGTGCCAGCAGTGAACGACTGCGGGAGCAGTACTTC. Amino acids: CASSERLREQYF.

J is TRBJ1-2 and V is TRBV7-9, with 7 nucleotides matching TRBD1. The CDR3 is 14 amino acids. The V gene's germline CDR1 is SEHNR and CDR2 FQNEAQ (reference sequence). J was trimmed by 4 bases and V by 3 bases; bases with no gene match: 5. The CDR3 here is CASSLGGQTYGYTF. The CDR3, as DNA: TGTGCCAGCAGCTTGGGGGGACAGACCTATGGCTACACCTTC.

The chain has TRBV23-1 and TRBJ2-7; the match to TRBD1 covers 12 bases. TRBV23-1 is treated as an ORF (open reading frame) with a function not yet certain. Trimming removed 4 bases from V and 4 bases from J; junction bases left unmatched: 5. The CDR3 has 15 amino acids. CDR3 protein: CASSPPGQGAYEQYF. In nucleotides, the CDR3 is TGCGCCAGCAGTCCTCCGGGACAGGGGGCATACGAGCAGTACTTC.

Turning to this clone: Other DNA sequences in the sample encode the same CDR3. The CDR3, as DNA: TGTGCCAGCAGTTTTGGCGGTGAAGCTTTCTTT. Translation gives CASSFGGEAFF. The chain links TRBV12-3 or TRBV12-4 to TRBJ1-1; D is ambiguous. The CDR3 runs 11 residues. Trimming stripped 3 bases from V and 7 bases from J, with 6 bases between.

This sequence joins TRBV27 and TRBJ1-2; 8 bases fit TRBD1. With V trimmed by 4 bases and J by 8 bases, 0 bases remained unmatched. CDR1 MNHEY and CDR2 SMNVEV come from the germline V gene (reference sequence). The CDR3 contains 11 residues. The CDR3 DNA is TGTGCCAGCAGTTCAGGGGGCGGCTACACCTTC. As protein: CASSSGGGYTF.

The V gene is TRBV4-2, the J gene TRBJ1-2, with 7 bases that match TRBD1. This CDR3 is 18 amino acids long. The ends lost 0 bases at V and 3 bases at J; junction bases unmatched: 13. Germline CDR1 reads LGHNA; CDR2 reads YNFKEQ. The CDR3 here is CASSQDQSAPGGYYGYTF. The CDR3 DNA follows: TGTGCCAGCAGCCAAGATCAATCGGCGCCAGGGGGTTACTATGGCTACACCTTC.

The J gene is TRBJ1-5, the V gene TRBV28; tentative D call: TRBD1 (5 bases). This CDR3 is 13 amino acids long. The V gene's germline CDR1 is MDHEN and CDR2 SYDVKM. Deletions cut 2 bases from V and 9 bases from J, with 11 bases between. CDR3 in amino acids: CASSLGKGWPQHF. The DNA of the CDR3 is TGTGCCAGCAGTTTAGGAAAGGGGTGGCCCCAGCATTTT.